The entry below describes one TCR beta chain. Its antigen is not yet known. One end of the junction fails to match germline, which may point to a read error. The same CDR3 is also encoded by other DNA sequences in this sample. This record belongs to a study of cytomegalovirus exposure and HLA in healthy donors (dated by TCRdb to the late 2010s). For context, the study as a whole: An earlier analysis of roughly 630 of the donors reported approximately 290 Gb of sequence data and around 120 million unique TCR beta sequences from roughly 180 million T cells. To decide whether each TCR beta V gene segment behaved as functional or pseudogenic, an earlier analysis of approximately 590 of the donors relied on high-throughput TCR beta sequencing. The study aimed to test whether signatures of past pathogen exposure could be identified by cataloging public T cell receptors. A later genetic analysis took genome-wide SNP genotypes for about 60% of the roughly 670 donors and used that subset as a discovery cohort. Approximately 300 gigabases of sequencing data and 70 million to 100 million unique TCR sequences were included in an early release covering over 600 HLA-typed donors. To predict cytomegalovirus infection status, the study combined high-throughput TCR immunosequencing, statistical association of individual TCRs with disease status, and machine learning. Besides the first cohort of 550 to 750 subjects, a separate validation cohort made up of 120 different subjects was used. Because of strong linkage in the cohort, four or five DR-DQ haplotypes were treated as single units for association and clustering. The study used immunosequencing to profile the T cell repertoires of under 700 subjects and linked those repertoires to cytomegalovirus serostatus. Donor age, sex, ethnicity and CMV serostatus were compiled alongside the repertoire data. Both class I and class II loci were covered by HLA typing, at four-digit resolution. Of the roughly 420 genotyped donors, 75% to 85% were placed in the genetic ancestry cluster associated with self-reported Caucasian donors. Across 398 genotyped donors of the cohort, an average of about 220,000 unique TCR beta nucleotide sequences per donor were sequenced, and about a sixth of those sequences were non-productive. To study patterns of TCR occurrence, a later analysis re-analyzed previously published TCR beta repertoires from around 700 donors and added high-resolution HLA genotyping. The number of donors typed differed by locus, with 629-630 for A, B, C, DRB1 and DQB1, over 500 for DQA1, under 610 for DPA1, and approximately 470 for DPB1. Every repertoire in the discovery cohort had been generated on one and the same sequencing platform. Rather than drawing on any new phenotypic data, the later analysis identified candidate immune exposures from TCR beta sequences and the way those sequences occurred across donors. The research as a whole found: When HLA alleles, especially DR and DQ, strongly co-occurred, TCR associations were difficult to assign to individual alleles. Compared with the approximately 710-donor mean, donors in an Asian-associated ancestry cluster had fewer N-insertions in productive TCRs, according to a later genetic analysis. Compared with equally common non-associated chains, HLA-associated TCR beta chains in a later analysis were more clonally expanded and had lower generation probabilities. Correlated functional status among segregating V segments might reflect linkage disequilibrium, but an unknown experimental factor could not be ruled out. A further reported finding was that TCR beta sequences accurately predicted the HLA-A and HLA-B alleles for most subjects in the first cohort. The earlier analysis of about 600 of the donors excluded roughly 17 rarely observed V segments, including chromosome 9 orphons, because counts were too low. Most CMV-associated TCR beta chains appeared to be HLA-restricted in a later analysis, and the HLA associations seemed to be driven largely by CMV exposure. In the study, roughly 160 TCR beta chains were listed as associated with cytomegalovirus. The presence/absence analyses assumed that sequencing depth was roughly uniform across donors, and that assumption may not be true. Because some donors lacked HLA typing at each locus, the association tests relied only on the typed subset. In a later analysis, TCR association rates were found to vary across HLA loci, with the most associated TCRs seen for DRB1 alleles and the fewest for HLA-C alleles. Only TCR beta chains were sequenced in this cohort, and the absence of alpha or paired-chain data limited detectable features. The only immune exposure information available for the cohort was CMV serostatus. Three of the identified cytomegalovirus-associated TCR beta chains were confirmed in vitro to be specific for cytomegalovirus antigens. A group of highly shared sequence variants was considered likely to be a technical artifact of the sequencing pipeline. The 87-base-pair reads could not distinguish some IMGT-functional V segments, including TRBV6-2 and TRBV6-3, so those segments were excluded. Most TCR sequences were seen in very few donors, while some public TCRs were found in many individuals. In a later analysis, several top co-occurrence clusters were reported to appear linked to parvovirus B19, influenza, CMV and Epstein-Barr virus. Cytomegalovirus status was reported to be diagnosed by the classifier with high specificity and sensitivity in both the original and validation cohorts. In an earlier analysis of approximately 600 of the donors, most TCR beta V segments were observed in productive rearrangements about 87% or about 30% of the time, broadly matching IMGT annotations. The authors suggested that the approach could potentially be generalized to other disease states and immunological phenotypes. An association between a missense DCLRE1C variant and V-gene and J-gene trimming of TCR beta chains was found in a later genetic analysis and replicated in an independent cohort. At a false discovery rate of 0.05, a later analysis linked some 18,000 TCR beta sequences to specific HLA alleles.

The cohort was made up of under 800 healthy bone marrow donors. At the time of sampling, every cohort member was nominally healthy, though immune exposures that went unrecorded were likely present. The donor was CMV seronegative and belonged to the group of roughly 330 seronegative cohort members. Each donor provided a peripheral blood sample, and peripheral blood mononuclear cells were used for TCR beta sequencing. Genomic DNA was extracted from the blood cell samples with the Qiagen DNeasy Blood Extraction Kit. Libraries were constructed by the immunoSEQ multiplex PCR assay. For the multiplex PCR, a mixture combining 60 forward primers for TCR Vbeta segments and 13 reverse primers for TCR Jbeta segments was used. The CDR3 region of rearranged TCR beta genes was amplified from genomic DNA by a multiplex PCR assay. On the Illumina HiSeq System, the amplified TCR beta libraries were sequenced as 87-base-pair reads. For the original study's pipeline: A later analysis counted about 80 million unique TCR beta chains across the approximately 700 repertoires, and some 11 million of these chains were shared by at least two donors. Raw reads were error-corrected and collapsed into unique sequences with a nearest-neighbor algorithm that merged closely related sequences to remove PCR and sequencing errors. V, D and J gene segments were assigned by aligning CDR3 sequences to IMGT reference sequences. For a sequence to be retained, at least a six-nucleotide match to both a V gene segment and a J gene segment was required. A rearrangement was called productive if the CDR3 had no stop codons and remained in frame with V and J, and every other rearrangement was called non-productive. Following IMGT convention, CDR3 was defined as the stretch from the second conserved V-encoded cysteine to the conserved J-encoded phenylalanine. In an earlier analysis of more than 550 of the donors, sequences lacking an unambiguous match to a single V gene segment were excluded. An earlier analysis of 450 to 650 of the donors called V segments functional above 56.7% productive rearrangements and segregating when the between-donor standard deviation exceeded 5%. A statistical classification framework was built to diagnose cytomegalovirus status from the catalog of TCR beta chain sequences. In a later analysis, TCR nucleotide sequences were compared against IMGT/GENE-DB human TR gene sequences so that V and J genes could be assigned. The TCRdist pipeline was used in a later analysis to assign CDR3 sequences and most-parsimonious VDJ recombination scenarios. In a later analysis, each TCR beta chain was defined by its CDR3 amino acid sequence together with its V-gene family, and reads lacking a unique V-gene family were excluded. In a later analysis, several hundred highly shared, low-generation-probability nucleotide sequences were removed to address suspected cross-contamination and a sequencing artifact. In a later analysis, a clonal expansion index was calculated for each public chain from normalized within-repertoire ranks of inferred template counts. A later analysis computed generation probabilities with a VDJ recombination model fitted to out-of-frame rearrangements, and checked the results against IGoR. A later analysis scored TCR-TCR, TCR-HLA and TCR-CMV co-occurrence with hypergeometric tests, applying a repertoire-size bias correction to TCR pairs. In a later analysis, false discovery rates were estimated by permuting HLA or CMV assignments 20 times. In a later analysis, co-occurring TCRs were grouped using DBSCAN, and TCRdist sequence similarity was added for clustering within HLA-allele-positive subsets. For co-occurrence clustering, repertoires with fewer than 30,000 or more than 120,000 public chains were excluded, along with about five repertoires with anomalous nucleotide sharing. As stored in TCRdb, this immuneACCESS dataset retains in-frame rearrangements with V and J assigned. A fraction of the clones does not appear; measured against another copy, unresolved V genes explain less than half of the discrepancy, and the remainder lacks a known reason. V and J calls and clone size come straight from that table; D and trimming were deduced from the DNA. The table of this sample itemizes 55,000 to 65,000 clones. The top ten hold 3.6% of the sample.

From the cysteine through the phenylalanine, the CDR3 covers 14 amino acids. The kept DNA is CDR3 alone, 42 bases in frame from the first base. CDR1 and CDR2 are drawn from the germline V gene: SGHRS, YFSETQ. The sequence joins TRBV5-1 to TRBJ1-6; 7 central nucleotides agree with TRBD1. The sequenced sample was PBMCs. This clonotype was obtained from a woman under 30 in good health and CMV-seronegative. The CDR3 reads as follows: CASTNDRVDSPLHF. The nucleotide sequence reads TGCGCCAGCACCAACGACAGGGTTGATTCACCCCTACACTTT.